This TCR beta chain originates from a study of T cell repertoires in cytomegalovirus infection. Study in general: Peptides in the study included HLA-C-restricted and HLA-B-restricted CMV epitopes. Evidence of both CMV infection and a matching HLA type came from public TCR beta signatures.

TCRdb reanalysed the reads using MiXCR and keeps one entry per CDR3 protein. The sample lists approximately 910,000 distinct CDR3 sequences; approximately 30% were seen once. This clonotype was recorded a few times. The antigen is unknown. Trimming cost V 8 bases and J 4 bases; bases outside gene matches: 6. CDR1 is MNHEY, CDR2 SVGAGI, per germline. This CDR3 spans 13 amino acids. Points from the study as a whole: The ex vivo response was dominated by HLA-C-restricted CMV-specific TCR beta clonotypes. Identification of carriers of CMV plus the relevant HLA was performed using cumulative public TCR beta family frequency.

The sequence came from a human donor in good health (CMV status not recorded). Some clones in this sample may be carry-over from other donors' samples. The rearrangement joins TRBV6-5 to TRBJ2-7; 9 nucleotides agree with TRBD1. The sample consisted of cultured CD8+ T cells from PBMCs, taken from culture after CMV antigen stimulation. The DNA of the CDR3 is TGTGCCAGCCAAATGGACAGGGGTTACGAGCAGTACTTC. Amino acids: CASQMDRGYEQYF.